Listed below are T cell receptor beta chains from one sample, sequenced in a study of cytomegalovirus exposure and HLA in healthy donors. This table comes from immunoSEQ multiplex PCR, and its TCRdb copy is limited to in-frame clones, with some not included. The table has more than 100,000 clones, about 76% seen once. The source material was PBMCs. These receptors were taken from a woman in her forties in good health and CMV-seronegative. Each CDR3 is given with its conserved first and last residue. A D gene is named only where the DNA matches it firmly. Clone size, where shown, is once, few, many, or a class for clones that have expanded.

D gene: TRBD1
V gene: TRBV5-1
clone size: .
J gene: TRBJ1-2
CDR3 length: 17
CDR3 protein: CASSTEIGGQGVYGYTF
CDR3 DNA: TGCGCCAGCAGCACGGAAATAGGGGGACAGGGGGTCTATGGCTACACCTTC

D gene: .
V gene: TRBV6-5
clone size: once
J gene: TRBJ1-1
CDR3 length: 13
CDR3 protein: CASSYQWNTEAFF
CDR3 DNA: TGTGCCAGCAGTTACCAGTGGAACACTGAAGCTTTCTTT

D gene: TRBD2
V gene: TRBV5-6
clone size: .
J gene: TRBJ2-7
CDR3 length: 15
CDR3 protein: CASSSPGLDVYEQYF
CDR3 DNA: TGTGCCAGCAGCTCCCCGGGACTAGACGTCTACGAGCAGTACTTC

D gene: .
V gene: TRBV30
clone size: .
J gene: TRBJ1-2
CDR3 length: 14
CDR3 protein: CAWITGTAGYGYTF
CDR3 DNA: TGTGCCTGGATTACGGGGACGGCGGGGTATGGCTACACCTTC

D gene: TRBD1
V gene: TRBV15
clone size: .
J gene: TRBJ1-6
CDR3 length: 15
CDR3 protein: CATERGTASNSPLHF
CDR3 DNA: TGTGCCACCGAGAGGGGGACAGCCTCTAATTCACCCCTCCACTTT

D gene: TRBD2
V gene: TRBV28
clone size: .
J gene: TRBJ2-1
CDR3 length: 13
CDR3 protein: CASRPGTRGGQFF
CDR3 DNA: TGTGCCAGCAGGCCCGGGACTAGGGGAGGGCAGTTCTTC

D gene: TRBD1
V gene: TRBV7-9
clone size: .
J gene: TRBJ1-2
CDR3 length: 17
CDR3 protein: CASSQTGLSGGGYGYTF
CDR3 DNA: TGTGCCAGCAGCCAGACGGGGCTGTCAGGGGGAGGCTATGGCTACACCTTC

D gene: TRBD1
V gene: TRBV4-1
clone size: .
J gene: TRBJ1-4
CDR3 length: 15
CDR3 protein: CASSQGDRVNEKLFF
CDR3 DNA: TGCGCCAGCAGCCAGGGGGACAGGGTAAATGAAAAACTGTTTTTT

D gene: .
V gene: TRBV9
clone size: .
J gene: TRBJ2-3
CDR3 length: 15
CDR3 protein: CASSVVEGLTDTQYF
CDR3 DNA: TGTGCCAGCAGCGTAGTCGAGGGTCTCACAGATACGCAGTATTTT

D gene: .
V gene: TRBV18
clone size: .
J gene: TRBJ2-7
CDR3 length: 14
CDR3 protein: CASSPTGSSYEQYF
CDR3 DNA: TGTGCCAGCTCACCCACAGGGAGCTCCTACGAGCAGTACTTC

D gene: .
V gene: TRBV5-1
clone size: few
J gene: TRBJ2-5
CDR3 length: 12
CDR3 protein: CASSLSRETQYF
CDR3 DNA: TGCGCCAGCAGCTTGTCCCGAGAGACCCAGTACTTC

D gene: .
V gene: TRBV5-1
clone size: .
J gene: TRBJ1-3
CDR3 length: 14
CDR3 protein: CASSRESSGNTIYF
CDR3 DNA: TGCGCCAGCAGCCGGGAGAGCTCTGGAAACACCATATATTTT

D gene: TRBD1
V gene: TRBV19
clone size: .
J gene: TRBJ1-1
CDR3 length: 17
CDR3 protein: CASSTTYGTDYNTEAFF
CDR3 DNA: TGTGCCAGTAGTACAACCTATGGGACAGACTATAACACTGAAGCTTTCTTT

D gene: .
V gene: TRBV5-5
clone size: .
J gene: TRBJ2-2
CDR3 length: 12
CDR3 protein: CASSLNTGELFF
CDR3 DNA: TGTGCCAGCAGCCTTAACACCGGGGAGCTGTTTTTT

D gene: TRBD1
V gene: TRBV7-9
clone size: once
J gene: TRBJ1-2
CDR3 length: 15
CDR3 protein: CASSLEQGGVYGYTF
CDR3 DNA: TGTGCCAGCAGCTTAGAACAGGGGGGAGTCTATGGCTACACCTTC

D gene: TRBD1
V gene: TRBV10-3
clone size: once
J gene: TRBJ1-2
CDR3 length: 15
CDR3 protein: CAITRTTGSPGGYTF
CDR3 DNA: TGTGCCATCACCAGGACGACAGGGAGTCCGGGGGGCTACACCTTC

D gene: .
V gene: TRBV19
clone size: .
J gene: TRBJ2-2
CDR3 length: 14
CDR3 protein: CASSIERNTGELFF
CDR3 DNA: TGTGCCAGTAGTATAGAGAGGAACACCGGGGAGCTGTTTTTT

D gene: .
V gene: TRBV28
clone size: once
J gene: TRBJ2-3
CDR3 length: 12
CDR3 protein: CASSWFEDTQYF
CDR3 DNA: TGTGCCAGTTCTTGGTTCGAGGATACGCAGTATTTT

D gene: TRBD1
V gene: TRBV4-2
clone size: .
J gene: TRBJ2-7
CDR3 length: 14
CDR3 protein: CASSPPDREYEQYF
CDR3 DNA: TGTGCCAGCAGCCCCCCGGACAGGGAGTACGAGCAGTACTTC

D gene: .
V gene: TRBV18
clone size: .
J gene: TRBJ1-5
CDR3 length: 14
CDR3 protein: CASSPKTVMVPQHF
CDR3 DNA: TGTGCCAGCTCACCGAAGACAGTTATGGTACCCCAGCATTTT

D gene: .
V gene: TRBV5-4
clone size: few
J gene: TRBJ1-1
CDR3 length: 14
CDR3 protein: CASSLYREGTEAFF
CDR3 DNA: TGCGCCAGCAGCCTTTACAGGGAAGGCACTGAAGCTTTCTTT

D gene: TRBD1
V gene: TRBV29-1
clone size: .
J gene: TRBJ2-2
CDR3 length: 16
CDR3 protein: CSVEDWDRDSTGELFF
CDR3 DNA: TGCAGCGTTGAGGACTGGGACAGGGACTCCACCGGGGAGCTGTTTTTT

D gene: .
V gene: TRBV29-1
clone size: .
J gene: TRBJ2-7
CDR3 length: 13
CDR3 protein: CSVVPGSSYEQYF
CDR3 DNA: TGCAGCGTTGTACCCGGGTCCTCCTACGAGCAGTACTTC

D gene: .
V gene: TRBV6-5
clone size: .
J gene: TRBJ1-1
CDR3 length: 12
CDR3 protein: CASSKQGSVAFF
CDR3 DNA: TGTGCCAGCAGTAAACAGGGCTCCGTAGCTTTCTTT

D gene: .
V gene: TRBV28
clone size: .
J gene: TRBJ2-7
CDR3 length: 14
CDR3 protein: CASIQGGPWGEQYF
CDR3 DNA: TGTGCCAGTATACAGGGAGGGCCGTGGGGCGAGCAGTACTTC

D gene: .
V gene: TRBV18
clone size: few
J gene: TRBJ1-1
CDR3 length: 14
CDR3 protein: CASLQEGGGTEAFF
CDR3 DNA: TGTGCCAGCCTCCAGGAGGGCGGGGGAACTGAAGCTTTCTTT

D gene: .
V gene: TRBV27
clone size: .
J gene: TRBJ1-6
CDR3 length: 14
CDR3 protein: CASSLYTGTSPLHF
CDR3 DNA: TGTGCCAGCAGTTTATATACAGGGACTTCACCCCTCCACTTT

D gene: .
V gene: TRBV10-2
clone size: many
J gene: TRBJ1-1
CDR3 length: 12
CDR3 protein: CASSRQNTEAFF
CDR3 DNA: TGCGCCAGCAGTCGACAGAACACTGAAGCTTTCTTT

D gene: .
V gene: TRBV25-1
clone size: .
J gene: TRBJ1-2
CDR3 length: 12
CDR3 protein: CASSSKTGGYTF
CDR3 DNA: TGTGCCAGCAGTAGCAAGACGGGTGGCTACACCTTC

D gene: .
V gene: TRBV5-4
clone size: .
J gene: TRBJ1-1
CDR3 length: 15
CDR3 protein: CASSLEAGAGTEAFF
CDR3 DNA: TGTGCCAGCAGCTTGGAGGCAGGGGCGGGCACTGAAGCTTTCTTT

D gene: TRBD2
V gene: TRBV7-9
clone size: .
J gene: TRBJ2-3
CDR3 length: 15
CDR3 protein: CASSRREGLTDTQYF
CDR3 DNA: TGTGCCAGCAGCCGGCGGGAGGGGCTCACAGATACGCAGTATTTT

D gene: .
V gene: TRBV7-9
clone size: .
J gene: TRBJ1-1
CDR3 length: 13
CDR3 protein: CASSFPRGGPAFF
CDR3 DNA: TGTGCCAGCAGCTTCCCCCGGGGAGGACCAGCTTTCTTT

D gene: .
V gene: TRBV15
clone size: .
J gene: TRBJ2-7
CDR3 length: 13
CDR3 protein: CATSTAAGAEQYF
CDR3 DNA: TGTGCCACCAGCACCGCAGCAGGGGCCGAGCAGTACTTC

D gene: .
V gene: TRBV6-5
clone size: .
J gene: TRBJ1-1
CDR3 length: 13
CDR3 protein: CASSYGGATEAFF
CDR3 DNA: TGTGCCAGCAGTTACGGGGGGGCCACTGAAGCTTTCTTT

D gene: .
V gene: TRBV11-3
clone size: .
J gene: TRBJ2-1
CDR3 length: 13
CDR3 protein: CASSMDSLGEQFF
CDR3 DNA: TGTGCCAGCAGCATGGACAGCCTTGGTGAGCAGTTCTTC

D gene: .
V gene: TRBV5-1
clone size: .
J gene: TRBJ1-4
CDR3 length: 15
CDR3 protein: CASSLERGYGEKLFF
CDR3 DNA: TGCGCCAGCAGCTTGGAACGGGGGTACGGTGAAAAACTGTTTTTT

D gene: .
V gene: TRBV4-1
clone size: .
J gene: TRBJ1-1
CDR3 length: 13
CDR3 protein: CASSQLGQPEAFF
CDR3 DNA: TGCGCCAGCAGCCAACTCGGACAGCCTGAAGCTTTCTTT

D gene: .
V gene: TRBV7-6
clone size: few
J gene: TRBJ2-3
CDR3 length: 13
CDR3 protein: CASSLILPDTQYF
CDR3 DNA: TGTGCCAGCAGCTTAATTCTACCAGATACGCAGTATTTT

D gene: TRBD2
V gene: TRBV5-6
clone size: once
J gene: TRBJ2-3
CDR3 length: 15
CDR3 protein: CASSQLAGATDTQYF
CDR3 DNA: TGTGCCAGCAGCCAACTAGCGGGGGCCACAGATACGCAGTATTTT

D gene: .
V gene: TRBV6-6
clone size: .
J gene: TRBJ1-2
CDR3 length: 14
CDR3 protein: CASTRTETNYGYTF
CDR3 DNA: TGTGCCAGCACACGAACAGAAACTAACTATGGCTACACCTTC

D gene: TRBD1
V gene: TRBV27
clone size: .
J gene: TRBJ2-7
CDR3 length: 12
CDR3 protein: CASGGTGGEQYF
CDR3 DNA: TGTGCCAGCGGGGGGACAGGGGGCGAGCAGTACTTC

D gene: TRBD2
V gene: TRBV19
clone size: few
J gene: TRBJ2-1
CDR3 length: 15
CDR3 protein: CASSIRSGFRNEQFF
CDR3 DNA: TGTGCCAGTAGTATACGTAGCGGGTTTCGCAATGAGCAGTTCTTC

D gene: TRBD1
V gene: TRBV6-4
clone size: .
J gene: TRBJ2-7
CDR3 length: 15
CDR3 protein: CASSYRGQGPYEQYF
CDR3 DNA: TGTGCCAGCAGCTATAGGGGACAGGGGCCCTACGAGCAGTACTTC

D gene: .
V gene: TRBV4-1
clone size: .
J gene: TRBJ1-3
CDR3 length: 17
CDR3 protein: CASSQVVQGTGGNTIYF
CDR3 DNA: TGCGCCAGCAGCCAAGTTGTACAGGGTACGGGTGGAAACACCATATATTTT

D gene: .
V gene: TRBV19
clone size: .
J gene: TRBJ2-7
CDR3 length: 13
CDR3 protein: CASSIGTPWEQYF
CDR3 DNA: TGTGCCAGTAGTATCGGTACCCCGTGGGAGCAGTACTTC

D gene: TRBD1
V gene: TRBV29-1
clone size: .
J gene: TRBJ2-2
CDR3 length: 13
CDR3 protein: CSVGQGAGGELFF
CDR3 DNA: TGCAGCGTTGGTCAGGGGGCAGGCGGGGAGCTGTTTTTT

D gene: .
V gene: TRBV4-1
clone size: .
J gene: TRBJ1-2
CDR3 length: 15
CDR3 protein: CASSQDPGNWCGYTF
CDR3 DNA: TGCGCCAGCAGCCAAGACCCGGGAAACTGGTGTGGCTACACCTTC

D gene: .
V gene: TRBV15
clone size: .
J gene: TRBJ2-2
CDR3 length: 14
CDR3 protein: CATSRRGNTGELFF
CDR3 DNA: TGTGCCACCAGCAGGAGAGGGAACACCGGGGAGCTGTTTTTT

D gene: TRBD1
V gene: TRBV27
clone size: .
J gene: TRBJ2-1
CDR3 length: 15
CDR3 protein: CASSSSGTGTDEQFF
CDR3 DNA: TGTGCCAGCAGTTCGTCCGGGACAGGTACCGATGAGCAGTTCTTC

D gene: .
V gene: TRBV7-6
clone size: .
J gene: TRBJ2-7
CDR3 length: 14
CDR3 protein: CASSQTSYTGEQYF
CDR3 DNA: TGTGCCAGCAGCCAGACTTCATACACGGGTGAGCAGTACTTC

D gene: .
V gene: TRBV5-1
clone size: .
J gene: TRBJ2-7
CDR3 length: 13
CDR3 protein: CASRAGLPYEQYF
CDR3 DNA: TGCGCCAGCAGAGCAGGTCTCCCCTACGAGCAGTACTTC

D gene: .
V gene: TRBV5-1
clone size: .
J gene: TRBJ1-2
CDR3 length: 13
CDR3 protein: CASSSTGDYGYTF
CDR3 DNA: TGCGCCAGCAGCTCGACGGGTGACTATGGCTACACCTTC

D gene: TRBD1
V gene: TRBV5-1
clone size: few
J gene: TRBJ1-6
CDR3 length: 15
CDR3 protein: CASSSTGTDGRPLHF
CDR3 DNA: TGCGCCAGCAGCTCAACCGGGACAGATGGGAGGCCCCTCCACTTT

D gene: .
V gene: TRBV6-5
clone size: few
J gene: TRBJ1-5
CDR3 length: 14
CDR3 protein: CASSNHRDRQPQHF
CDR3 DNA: TGTGCCAGCAGTAATCACAGGGATCGTCAGCCCCAGCATTTT

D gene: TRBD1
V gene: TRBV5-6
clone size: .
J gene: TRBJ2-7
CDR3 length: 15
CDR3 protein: CASSPGQGAFYEQYF
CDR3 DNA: TGTGCCAGCAGCCCGGGACAGGGGGCCTTCTACGAGCAGTACTTC

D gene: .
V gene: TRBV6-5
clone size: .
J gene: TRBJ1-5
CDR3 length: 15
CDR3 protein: CASRRTHRSNQPQHF
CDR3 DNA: TGTGCCAGCAGGAGGACTCACCGAAGCAATCAGCCCCAGCATTTT